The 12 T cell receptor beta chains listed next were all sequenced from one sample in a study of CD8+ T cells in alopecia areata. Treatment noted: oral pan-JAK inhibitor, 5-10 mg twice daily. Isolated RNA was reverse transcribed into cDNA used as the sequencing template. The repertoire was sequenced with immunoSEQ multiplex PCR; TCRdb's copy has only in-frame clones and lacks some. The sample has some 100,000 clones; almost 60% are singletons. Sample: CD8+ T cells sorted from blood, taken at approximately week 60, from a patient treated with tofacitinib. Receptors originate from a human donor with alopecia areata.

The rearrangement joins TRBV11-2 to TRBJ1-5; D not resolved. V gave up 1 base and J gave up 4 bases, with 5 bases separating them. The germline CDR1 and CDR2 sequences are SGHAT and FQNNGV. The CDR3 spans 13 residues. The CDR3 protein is CASSLAPNQPQHF. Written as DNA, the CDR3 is TGTGCCAGCAGCTTAGCCCCGAATCAGCCCCAGCATTTT.

The CDR3 region has the DNA TGTGCCTGGAGTGTCCCTAGCGGGGGGCCCTCCTCGAACACCGGGGAGCTGTTTTTT. Amino acids: CAWSVPSGGPSSNTGELFF. This chain links TRBV30 with TRBJ2-2, with 11 bases lining up with TRBD2. Per germline, CDR1 GTSNPN and CDR2 SVGIG (reference sequence). The CDR3 has 19 residues. The V segment lost 0 bases and the J segment 0 bases; nucleotides outside the gene matches: 9.

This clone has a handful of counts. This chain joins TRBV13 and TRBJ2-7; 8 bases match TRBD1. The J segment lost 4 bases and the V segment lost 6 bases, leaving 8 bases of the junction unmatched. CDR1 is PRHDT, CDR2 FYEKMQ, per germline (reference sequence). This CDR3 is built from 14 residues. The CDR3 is CASSPTQGAYEQYF. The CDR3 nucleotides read TGTGCCAGCAGTCCCACCCAGGGGGCTTACGAGCAGTACTTC.

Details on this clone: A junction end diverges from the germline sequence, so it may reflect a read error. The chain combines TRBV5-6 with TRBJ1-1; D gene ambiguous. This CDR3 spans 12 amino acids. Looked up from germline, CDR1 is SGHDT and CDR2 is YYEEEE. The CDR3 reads CASSLYQTEAFF. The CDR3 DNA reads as TGTGCCAGCAGCTTGTATCAAACTGAGGCTTTCTTT.

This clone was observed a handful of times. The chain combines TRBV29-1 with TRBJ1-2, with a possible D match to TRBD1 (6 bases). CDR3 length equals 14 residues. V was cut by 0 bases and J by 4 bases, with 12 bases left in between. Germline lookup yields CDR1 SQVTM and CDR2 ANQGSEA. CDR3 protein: CSVEEQGRVYGYTF. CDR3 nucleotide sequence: TGCAGCGTTGAAGAACAGGGAAGGGTCTATGGCTACACCTTC.

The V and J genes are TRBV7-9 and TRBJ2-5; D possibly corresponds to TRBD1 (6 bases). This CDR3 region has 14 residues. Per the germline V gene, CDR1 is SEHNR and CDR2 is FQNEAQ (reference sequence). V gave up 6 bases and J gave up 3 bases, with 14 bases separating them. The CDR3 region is CASSEPRQEETQYF. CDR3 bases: TGTGCCAGCAGTGAGCCACGACAGGAAGAGACCCAGTACTTC.

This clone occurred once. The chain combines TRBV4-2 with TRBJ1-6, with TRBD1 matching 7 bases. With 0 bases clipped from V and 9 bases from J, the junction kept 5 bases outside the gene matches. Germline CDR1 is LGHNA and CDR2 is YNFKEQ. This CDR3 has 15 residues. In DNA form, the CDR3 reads TGTGCCAGCAGCCAAGATGAGGGGGACAGTTCACCCCTCCACTTT. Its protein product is CASSQDEGDSSPLHF.

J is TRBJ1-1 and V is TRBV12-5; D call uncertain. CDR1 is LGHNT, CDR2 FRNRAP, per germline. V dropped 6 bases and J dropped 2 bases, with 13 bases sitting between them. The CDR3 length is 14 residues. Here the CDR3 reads CASGVALVNTEAFF. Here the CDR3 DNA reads TGTGCTAGTGGAGTAGCGCTGGTTAACACTGAAGCTTTCTTT.

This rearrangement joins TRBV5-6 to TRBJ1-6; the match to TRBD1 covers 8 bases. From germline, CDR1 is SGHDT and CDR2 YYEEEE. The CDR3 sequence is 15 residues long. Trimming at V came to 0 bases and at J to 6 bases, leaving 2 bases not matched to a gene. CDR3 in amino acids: CASSLGTGSNSPLHF. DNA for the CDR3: TGTGCCAGCAGCTTGGGGACAGGGTCTAATTCACCCCTCCACTTT.

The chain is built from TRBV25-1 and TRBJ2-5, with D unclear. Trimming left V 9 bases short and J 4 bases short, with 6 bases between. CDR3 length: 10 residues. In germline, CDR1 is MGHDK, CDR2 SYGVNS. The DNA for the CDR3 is TGTGCCAGTAAGGGAGAGACCCAGTACTTC. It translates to CASKGETQYF.

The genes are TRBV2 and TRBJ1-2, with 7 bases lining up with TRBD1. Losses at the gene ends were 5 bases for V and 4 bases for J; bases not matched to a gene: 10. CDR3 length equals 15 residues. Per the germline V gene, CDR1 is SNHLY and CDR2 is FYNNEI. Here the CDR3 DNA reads TGTGCCAGCAGTCCCCTCGGCACAGGGGCCTATGGCTACACCTTC. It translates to CASSPLGTGAYGYTF.

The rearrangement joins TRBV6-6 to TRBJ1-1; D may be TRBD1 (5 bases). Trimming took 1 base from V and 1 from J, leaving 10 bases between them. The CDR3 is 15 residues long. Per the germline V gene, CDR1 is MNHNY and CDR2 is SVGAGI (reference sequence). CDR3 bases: TGTGCCAGCAGTTACTACGGGGGGAAGAACACTGAAGCTTTCTTT. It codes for CASSYYGGKNTEAFF.